This TCR beta chain is drawn from a study of long-term antiretroviral therapy in people with HIV. Findings and limits, study-wide: Blood dating 2004 to 2017 may reflect older ART regimens. Repertoires from HIV showed CDR3 length ranges narrower than those of controls.

On this clone: Antigen unknown.

The germline CDR1 and CDR2 sequences are SEHNR and FQNEAQ (reference sequence). The V end lost 5 bases, the J end lost 3 bases, and 19 bases lay between the germline ends. The CDR3 has 17 amino acids. Survey-level immunoSEQ v3.0 assays were run. TCRdb's copy holds only in-frame clones and misses some; the assay was immunoSEQ multiplex PCR. The sample holds about 17,000 clones, roughly 90% seen once. Each donor had at least one pre-ART and at least two post-ART PBMC samples. The source is a man between 60 and 75 years old with HIV. The genes are TRBV7-9 and TRBJ1-4; D call uncertain. Specimen: unsorted PBMCs, collected 0.3 years after starting antiretroviral therapy. CDR3 sequence: CASSPARRGPANEKLFF. CDR3 in DNA: TGTGCCAGCAGCCCCGCCCGCCGGGGTCCGGCTAATGAAAAACTGTTTTTT.